The clone carrying this T cell receptor beta chain was counted once. The data originate from a study of T cells after yellow fever vaccination. The germline CDR1 and CDR2 sequences are DFQATT and SNEGSKA (reference sequence). Unmatched junction bases numbered 6, after V lost 1 base and J lost 0 bases. The CDR3 is made up of 15 amino acids. TCRdb reanalysed the 5' RACE reads using MiXCR and keeps one entry per CDR3 protein. The sample contains a few hundred thousand distinct CDR3 sequences, around 4.9% of which appear only once. Sample: CD4+ T cells sorted from PBMCs, taken on the day of the yellow fever booster vaccination. The TCR sequence derives from a man in his late teens or twenties who received the YFV17D yellow fever vaccine. The rearrangement uses TRBV20-1 and TRBJ2-7; 7 positions agree with TRBD2. The CDR3 spells CSARVGLADSYEQYF. DNA for the CDR3: TGCAGTGCTAGAGTCGGGCTAGCGGACTCCTACGAGCAGTACTTC.